One sample yielded the 12 T cell receptor beta chains listed below, sequenced in a study of blood T cell repertoires in COVID-19. Repertoires were generated with immunoSEQ multiplex PCR, while TCRdb's copy carries only in-frame clones and drops some. The data show hundreds of thousands of clones, approximately 90% seen once. Specimen: PBMCs or T cells enriched from blood (not recorded which). Receptor source: a man aged 35-49 years who had recovered from COVID-19.

This chain uses TRBV11-2 with TRBJ1-5; D gene ambiguous. CDR1 and CDR2 (germline): SGHAT, FQNNGV. The CDR3 is 14 amino acids. The V end lost 5 bases, the J end lost 6 bases, and 14 bases lay between the germline ends. For the CDR3, the DNA is TGTGCCAGCAGCACCCTCGGGTCCAGTCAGCCCCAGCATTTT. The encoded protein is CASSTLGSSQPQHF.

This clone was observed many times. V and J are TRBV2 and TRBJ1-1; maybe TRBD1 (5 bases). The CDR3 is 13 amino acids. Germline lookup yields CDR1 SNHLY and CDR2 FYNNEI. Trimming removed 9 bases from V and 8 bases from J, with 19 bases in between. The CDR3 reads CASSLGGLAEAFF. Here the CDR3 DNA reads TGTGCCAGTAGTCTGGGGGGTCTCGCGGAAGCTTTCTTT.

The chain employs TRBV18 and TRBJ1-2; TRBD1 matches 7 bases. Germline V CDR1 and CDR2: KGHSH, LQKENI. J gave up 7 bases and V 3 bases, and 8 bases lay outside the gene matches. This CDR3 is 14 amino acids long. The CDR3 region has the DNA TGTGCCAGCTCACCCATTGACAGGGAGATTGGCTACACCTTC. Its protein is CASSPIDREIGYTF.

The chain links TRBV7-9 to TRBJ2-6, with D unresolved. Looked up from germline, CDR1 is SEHNR and CDR2 is FQNEAQ (reference sequence). V was trimmed by 3 bases and J by 0 bases, leaving 12 bases between them. The CDR3 is 17 residues long. In nucleotides, the CDR3 is TGTGCCAGCAGCTTTTTCCCTCTGTCCTCTGGGGCCAACGTCCTGACTTTC. It specifies CASSFFPLSSGANVLTF.

The rearrangement joins TRBV5-1 to TRBJ2-7, with a possible D match to TRBD1 (7 bases). The V and J ends lost 6 bases and 2 bases respectively, with 21 bases between them. The CDR3 loop spans 16 amino acids. CDR1 is SGHRS and CDR2 is YFSETQ in the germline V gene. DNA of the CDR3: TGCGCCAGCACGGGGGTTGGCAGGGGGGCTACCTACGAGCAGTACTTC. Amino acids: CASTGVGRGATYEQYF.

This chain links TRBV7-6 with TRBJ2-7; 12 bases align to TRBD2. CDR3 length equals 18 residues. Germline loops: CDR1 SGHVS, CDR2 FNYEAQ. V lost 5 bases and J lost 0; bases outside the gene matches: 11. CDR3 sequence (DNA): TGTGCCAGCAGCCTACGGACTAGCGGGGCTTTCAGCTCCTACGAGCAGTACTTC. Translating it yields CASSLRTSGAFSSYEQYF.

This chain uses TRBV7-8 with TRBJ1-5, with 8 bases lining up with TRBD1. V trimming: 4 bases; J trimming: 3 bases; junction bases outside the gene matches: 14. The CDR3 runs to 18 residues. Looked up from germline, CDR1 is SGHVS and CDR2 is FQNEAQ. The CDR3 is CASSSSLVDRGINQPQHF. In DNA, the CDR3 is TGTGCCAGCAGCTCCAGCCTCGTAGACAGGGGAATCAATCAGCCCCAGCATTTT.

J is TRBJ1-2 and V is TRBV6-5; 7 bases map to TRBD1. The V gene's germline CDR1 is MNHEY and CDR2 SVGAGI. Losses at the gene ends were 6 bases for V and 8 bases for J; bases not matched to a gene: 9. This CDR3 is 13 amino acids long. This CDR3 is CASSRDRAEGYTF. The CDR3 DNA follows: TGTGCCAGCAGCCGCGACAGGGCGGAAGGCTACACCTTC.

J is TRBJ2-1 and V is TRBV7-2, with a weak D call TRBD1 (6 bases). The V gene's germline CDR1 is SGHTA and CDR2 FQGNSA. This CDR3 has 16 residues. Trimming left V 2 bases short and J 6 bases short, with 17 bases between. The chain's CDR3 is CASSLWGLARGNEQFF. The CDR3 DNA sequence: TGTGCCAGCAGCTTATGGGGGCTAGCAAGGGGCAATGAGCAGTTCTTC.

This chain joins TRBV5-1 and TRBJ1-2; 9 bases map to TRBD1. Germline loops: CDR1 SGHRS, CDR2 YFSETQ. V lost 0 bases to trimming and J lost 5 bases; unmatched junction nucleotides: 2. The CDR3 totals 14 residues. In DNA, the CDR3 is TGCGCCAGCAGCTTGGCCGGGACAGGGTATGGCTACACCTTC. This translates into CASSLAGTGYGYTF.

The genes are TRBV27 and TRBJ1-2, with 7 bases identical to TRBD1. V lost 6 bases and J lost 2; bases outside the gene matches: 6. There are 14 residues in the CDR3. The germline gives CDR1 MNHEY, CDR2 SMNVEV (reference sequence). The CDR3 is CASRGTVGNYGYTF. DNA of the CDR3: TGTGCCAGCAGAGGGACAGTGGGAAACTATGGCTACACCTTC.

CDR3 residues: CASSLAGLATDTQYF. CDR3 DNA: TGTGCCAGCAGCTTAGCGGGACTAGCAACAGATACGCAGTATTTT. The chain employs TRBV7-9 and TRBJ2-3; 9 bases are shared with TRBD2. Germline V CDR1 and CDR2: SEHNR, FQNEAQ (reference sequence). CDR3 length: 15 residues. J gave up 3 bases and V 0 bases, and 1 base lay outside the gene matches.